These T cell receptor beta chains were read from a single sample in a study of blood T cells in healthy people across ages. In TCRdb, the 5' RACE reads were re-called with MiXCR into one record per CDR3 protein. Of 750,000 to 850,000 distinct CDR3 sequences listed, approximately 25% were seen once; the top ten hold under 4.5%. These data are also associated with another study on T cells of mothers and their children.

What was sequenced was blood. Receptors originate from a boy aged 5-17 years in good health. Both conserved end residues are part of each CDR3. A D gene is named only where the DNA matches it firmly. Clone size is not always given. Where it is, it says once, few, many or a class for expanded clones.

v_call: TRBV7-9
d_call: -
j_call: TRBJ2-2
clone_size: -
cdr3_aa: CASSRLDRITGELFF
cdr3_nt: TGTGCCAGCAGCCGTTTGGACAGAATTACCGGGGAGCTGTTTTTT

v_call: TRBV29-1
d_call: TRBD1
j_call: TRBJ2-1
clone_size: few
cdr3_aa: CSGLGQGALHEQFF
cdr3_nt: TGCAGCGGCCTGGGACAGGGGGCACTCCATGAGCAGTTCTTC

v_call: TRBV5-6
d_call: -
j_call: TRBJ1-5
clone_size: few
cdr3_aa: CASSLVGDGNQPQHF
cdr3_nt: TGTGCCAGCAGCTTGGTTGGGGACGGCAATCAGCCCCAGCATTTT

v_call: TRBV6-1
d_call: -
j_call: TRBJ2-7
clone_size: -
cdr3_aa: CASRGTLREQYF
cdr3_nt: TGTGCCAGCAGAGGGACCCTCCGGGAGCAGTACTTC

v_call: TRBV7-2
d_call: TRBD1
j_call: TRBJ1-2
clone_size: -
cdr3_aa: CASSSTSPGQSYGYTF
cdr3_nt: TGTGCCAGCAGCTCGACCTCACCGGGACAGAGTTATGGCTACACCTTC

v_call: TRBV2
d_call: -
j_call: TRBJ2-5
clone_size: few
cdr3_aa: CASTNGYQETQYF
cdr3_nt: TGTGCCAGCACCAACGGGTACCAAGAGACCCAGTACTTC

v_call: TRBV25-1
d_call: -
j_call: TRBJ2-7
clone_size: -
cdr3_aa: CASSETGRNYEQYF
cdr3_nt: TGTGCCAGCAGTGAAACGGGACGGAACTACGAGCAGTACTTC

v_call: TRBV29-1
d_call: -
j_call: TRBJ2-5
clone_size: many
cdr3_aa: CSVDTNQETQYF
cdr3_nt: TGCAGCGTCGACACGAATCAAGAGACCCAGTACTTC

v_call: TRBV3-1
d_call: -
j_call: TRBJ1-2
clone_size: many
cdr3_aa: CASSQGSTGLKGYTF
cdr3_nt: TGTGCCAGCAGCCAAGGGTCGACGGGTCTAAAAGGCTACACCTTC

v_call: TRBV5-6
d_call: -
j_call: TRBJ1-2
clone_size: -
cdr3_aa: CASSPQGSTYGYTF
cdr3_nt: TGTGCCAGCAGCCCACAGGGTTCCACCTATGGCTACACCTTC

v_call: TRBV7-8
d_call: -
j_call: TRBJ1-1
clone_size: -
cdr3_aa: CASSLRGTRNTEAFF
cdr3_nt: TGTGCCAGCAGCTTACGGGGCACCCGGAACACTGAAGCTTTCTTT

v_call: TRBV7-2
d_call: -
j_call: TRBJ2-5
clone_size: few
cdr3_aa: CASSLWLGVGETQYF
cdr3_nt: TGTGCCAGCAGCTTATGGCTGGGGGTCGGGGAGACCCAGTACTTC

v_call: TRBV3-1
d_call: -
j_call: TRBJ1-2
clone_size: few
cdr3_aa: CASSQVPLGGGYGYTF
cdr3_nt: TGTGCCAGCAGCCAAGTTCCGCTGGGTGGCGGCTATGGCTACACCTTC

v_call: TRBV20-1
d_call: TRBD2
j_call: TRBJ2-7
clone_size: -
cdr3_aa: CSAGVDYGSGGNEQYF
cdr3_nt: TGCAGTGCTGGAGTTGACTATGGTAGCGGGGGTAACGAGCAGTACTTC

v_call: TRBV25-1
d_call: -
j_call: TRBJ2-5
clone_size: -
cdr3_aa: CASSEYKGNQETQYF
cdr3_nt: TGTGCCAGCAGTGAATATAAAGGGAATCAAGAGACCCAGTACTTC

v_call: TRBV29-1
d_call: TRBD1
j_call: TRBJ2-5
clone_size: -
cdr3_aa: CSVEDPQGARETQYF
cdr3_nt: TGCAGCGTTGAAGATCCACAGGGGGCGCGAGAGACCCAGTACTTC

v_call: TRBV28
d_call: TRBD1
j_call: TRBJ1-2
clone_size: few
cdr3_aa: CASTHRDRVGYGYAF
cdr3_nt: TGTGCCAGCACTCACCGGGACAGAGTAGGCTATGGCTACGCCTTC

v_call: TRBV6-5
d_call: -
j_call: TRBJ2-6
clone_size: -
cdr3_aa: CASSYSFVTGANVLTF
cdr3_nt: TGTGCCAGCAGTTACTCTTTCGTCACTGGGGCCAACGTCCTGACTTTC

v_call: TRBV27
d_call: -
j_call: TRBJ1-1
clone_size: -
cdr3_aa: CASSGLDTNTEAFF
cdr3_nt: TGTGCCAGCAGTGGCCTGGACACCAACACTGAAGCTTTCTTT

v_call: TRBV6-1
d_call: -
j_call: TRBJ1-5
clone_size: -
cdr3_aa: CASPGAGNQPQHF
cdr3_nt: TGCGCCAGCCCCGGGGCTGGCAATCAGCCCCAGCATTTT

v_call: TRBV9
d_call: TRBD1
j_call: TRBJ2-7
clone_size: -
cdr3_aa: CASSAETGGSYEQYF
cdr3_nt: TGTGCCAGCAGCGCCGAGACAGGGGGTTCCTACGAGCAGTACTTC

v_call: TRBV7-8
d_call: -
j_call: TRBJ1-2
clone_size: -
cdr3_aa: CASSFGQGQGYGCTF
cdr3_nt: TGTGCCAGCAGCTTTGGGCAGGGGCAAGGCTATGGCTGCACCTTC

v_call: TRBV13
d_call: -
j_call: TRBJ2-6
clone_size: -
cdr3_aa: CASSWGESGANVLTF
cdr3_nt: TGTGCCAGCAGCTGGGGGGAGAGTGGGGCCAACGTCCTGACTTTC

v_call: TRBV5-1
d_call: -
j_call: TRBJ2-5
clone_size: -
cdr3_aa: CASSLLVGETQYF
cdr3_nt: TGCGCCAGCAGCTTGTTGGTAGGAGAGACCCAGTACTTC

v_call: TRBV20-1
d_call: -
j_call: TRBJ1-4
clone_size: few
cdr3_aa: CSAVTGANEKLFF
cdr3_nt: TGCAGTGCGGTCACAGGAGCTAATGAAAAACTGTTTTTT

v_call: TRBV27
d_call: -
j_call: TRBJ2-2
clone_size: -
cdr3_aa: CASRVGQNTGELFF
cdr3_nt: TGTGCCAGCAGAGTAGGGCAGAACACCGGGGAGCTGTTTTTT

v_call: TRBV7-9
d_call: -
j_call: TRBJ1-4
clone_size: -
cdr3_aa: CASSLAWADRGEKLFF
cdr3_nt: TGTGCCAGCAGCTTAGCGTGGGCAGACCGAGGTGAAAAACTGTTTTTT

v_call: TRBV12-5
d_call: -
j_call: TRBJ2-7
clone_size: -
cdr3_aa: CASGLATSYEQYF
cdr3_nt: TGTGCTAGTGGTTTGGCAACAAGCTACGAGCAGTACTTC

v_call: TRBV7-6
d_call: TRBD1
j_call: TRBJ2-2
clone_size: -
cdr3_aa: CASSLPPTGNEDGELFF
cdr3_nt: TGTGCCAGCAGCTTACCCCCGACAGGGAACGAAGACGGGGAGCTGTTTTTT

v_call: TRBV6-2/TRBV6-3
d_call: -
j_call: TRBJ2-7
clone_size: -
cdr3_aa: CASSDGTRGPYEQYF
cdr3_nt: TGTGCCAGCAGTGACGGGACACGGGGACCCTACGAGCAGTACTTC

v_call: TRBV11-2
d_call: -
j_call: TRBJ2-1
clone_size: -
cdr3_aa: CASSLAGPSSSYNEQFF
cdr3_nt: TGTGCCAGCAGCTTAGCGGGACCCAGTAGCTCCTACAATGAGCAGTTCTTC

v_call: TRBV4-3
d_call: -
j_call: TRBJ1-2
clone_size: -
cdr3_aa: CASSQAWGDYGYTF
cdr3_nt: TGCGCCAGCAGCCAAGCCTGGGGGGACTATGGCTACACCTTC

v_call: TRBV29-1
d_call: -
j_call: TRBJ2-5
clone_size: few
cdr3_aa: CSVVAATSETQYF
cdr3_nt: TGCAGCGTTGTTGCCGCTACCAGTGAGACCCAGTACTTC

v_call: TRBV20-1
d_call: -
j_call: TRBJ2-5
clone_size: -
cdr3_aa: CSASWGGAVETQYF
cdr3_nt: TGCAGTGCTAGTTGGGGGGGGGCCGTGGAGACCCAGTACTTC

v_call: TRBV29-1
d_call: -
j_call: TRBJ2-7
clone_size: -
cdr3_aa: CSVEEGPGYEQYF
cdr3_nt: TGCAGCGTTGAAGAAGGACCCGGCTACGAGCAGTACTTC

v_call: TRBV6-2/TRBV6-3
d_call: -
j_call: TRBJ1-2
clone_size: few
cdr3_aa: CASSLWEGRDGYTF
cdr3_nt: TGTGCCAGCAGTTTATGGGAAGGGAGAGATGGCTACACCTTC

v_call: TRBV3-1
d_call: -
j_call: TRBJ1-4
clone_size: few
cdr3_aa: CASSQDMRRNEKLFF
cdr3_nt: TGTGCCAGCAGCCAAGATATGCGGCGTAATGAAAAACTGTTTTTT

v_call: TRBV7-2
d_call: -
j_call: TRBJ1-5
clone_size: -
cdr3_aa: CASSLAQGELPQHF
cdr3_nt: TGTGCCAGCAGCTTAGCCCAGGGCGAACTGCCCCAGCATTTT

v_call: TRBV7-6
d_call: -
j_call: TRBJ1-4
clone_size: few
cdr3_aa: CASSSTGEQLFF
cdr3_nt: TGTGCCAGCAGCTCTACCGGGGAACAACTGTTTTTT

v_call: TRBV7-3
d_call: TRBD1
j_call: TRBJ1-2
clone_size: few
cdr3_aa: CASSLSGTDLNGYTF
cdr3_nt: TGTGCCAGCAGCTTATCAGGGACAGACCTGAATGGCTACACCTTC

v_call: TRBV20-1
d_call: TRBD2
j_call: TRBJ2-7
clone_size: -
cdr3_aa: CSARDPGLVAEQYF
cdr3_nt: TGCAGTGCCCGTGATCCGGGACTAGTCGCCGAGCAGTACTTC

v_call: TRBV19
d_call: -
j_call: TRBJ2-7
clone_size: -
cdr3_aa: CASSQTSNYEQYF
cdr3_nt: TGTGCCAGTAGCCAGACTAGTAACTACGAGCAGTACTTC

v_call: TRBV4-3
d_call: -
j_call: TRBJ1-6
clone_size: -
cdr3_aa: CASSQEASSPLHF
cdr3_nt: TGCGCCAGCAGCCAAGAAGCAAGTTCACCCCTCCACTTT

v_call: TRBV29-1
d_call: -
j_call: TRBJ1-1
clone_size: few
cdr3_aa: CSVARGFTEAFF
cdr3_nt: TGCAGCGTTGCGAGGGGTTTCACTGAAGCTTTCTTT

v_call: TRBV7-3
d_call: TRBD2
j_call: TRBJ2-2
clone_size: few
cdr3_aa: CASSLLPSGSYTGELFF
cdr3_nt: TGTGCCAGCAGCTTACTTCCCAGCGGGAGTTACACCGGGGAGCTGTTTTTT

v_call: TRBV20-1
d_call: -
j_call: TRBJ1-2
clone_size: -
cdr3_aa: CSALDLRDYGYTF
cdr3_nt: TGCAGTGCCCTTGACCTGAGGGACTATGGCTACACCTTC

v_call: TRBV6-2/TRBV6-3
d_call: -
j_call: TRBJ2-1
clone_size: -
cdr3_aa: CAGGADPYNEQFF
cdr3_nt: TGTGCCGGCGGGGCGGATCCCTACAATGAGCAGTTCTTC

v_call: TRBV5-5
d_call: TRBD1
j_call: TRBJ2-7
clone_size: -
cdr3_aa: CASSLSSLDRGYEQYF
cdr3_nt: TGTGCCAGCAGCTTATCTAGTCTGGACAGGGGGTACGAGCAGTACTTC

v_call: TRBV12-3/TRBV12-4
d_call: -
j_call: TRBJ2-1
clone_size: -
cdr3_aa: CASSFKVREQFF
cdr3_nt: TGTGCCAGCAGTTTCAAGGTGAGGGAGCAGTTCTTC

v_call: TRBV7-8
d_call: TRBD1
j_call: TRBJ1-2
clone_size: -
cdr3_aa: CASSLGQGGLKGYGYTF
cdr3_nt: TGTGCCAGCAGCCTAGGACAGGGGGGATTGAAGGGGTATGGCTACACCTTC

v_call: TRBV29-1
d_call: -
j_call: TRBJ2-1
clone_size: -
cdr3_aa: CSVRDGDEQFF
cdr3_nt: TGCAGCGTCAGGGATGGCGATGAGCAGTTCTTC

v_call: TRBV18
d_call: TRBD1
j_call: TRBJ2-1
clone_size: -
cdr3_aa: CASSRFPGQGFNSSSYNEQFF
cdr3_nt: TGTGCCAGCTCTCGATTCCCGGGACAGGGTTTCAATTCGAGCTCCTACAATGAGCAGTTCTTC

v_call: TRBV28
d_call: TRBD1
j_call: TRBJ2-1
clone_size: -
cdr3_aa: CASSLWSPVGGLSYNEQFF
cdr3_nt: TGTGCCAGCAGTTTATGGTCCCCAGTAGGGGGCTTGTCCTACAATGAGCAGTTCTTC

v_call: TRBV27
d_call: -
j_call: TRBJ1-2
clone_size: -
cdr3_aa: CASSLDGGAHGYTF
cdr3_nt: TGTGCCAGCAGTTTAGATGGGGGCGCTCATGGCTACACCTTC

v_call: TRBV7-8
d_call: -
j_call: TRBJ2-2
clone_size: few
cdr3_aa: CASSLPASTGELFF
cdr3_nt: TGTGCCAGCAGCTTACCGGCGAGCACCGGGGAGCTGTTTTTT

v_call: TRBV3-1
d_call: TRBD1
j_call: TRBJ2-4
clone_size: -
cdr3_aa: CASSPRDSDENIQYF
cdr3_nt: TGTGCCAGCAGCCCCAGGGACAGTGATGAAAACATTCAGTACTTC

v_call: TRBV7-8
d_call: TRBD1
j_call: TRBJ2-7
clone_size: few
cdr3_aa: CASSSTPGRGSLEQYF
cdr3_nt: TGTGCCAGCAGCTCAACCCCTGGCAGGGGGTCCCTCGAGCAGTACTTC

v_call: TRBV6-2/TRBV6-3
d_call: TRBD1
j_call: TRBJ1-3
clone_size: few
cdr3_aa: CASSHRGTGNTIYF
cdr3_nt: TGTGCCAGCAGCCACAGGGGGACTGGAAACACCATATATTTT

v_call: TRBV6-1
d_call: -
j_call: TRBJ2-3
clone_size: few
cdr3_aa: CASSEDPGEGTDTQYF
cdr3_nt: TGTGCCAGCAGTGAAGACCCGGGTGAGGGCACAGATACGCAGTATTTT

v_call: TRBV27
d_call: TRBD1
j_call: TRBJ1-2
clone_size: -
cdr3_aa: CASSLGGTGKRGYTF
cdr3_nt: TGTGCCAGCAGTTTAGGTGGGACAGGGAAGAGAGGCTACACCTTC